This T cell receptor (beta chain) was captured in a study of T-cell reconstitution after alpha-beta-depleted transplantation in children. This clonotype has ten or more counts. A TCRbeta library incorporating unique molecular identifiers was prepared. Via MiXCR, TCRdb re-called the PCR reads, giving one row per CDR3 protein. The data show around 600,000 distinct CDR3 sequences, roughly 15% seen once. This material consisted of PBMCs from the stem cell graft donor, taken from the stem cell graft. The receptor comes from a human donor who donated a stem cell graft to a child with acute myeloid leukemia.

CDR3 in DNA: TGTGCCAGCAGCTCTCGCAGGGAAGTGGGGCAAGAGACCCAGTACTTC. Protein product: CASSSRREVGQETQYF. This sequence joins TRBV5-6 and TRBJ2-5; TRBD1 is a possible D gene (5 bases). V lost 3 bases and J 2 bases, leaving 17 bases between the germline ends. The germline CDR1 and CDR2 sequences are SGHDT and YYEEEE. CDR3 length: 16 residues.